Listed below are T cell receptor beta chains from one sample, sequenced in a study of tumor-infiltrating lymphocytes in localized non-small cell lung cancer. The method was immunoSEQ multiplex PCR; TCRdb's version includes in-frame clones alone and lacks a portion of them. The sample yields 5,000 to 6,500 clones, around 66% seen once. Material: uninvolved lung tissue not adjacent to the tumor. Receptor source: a human donor with non-small cell lung cancer. Each CDR3 is given with its conserved first and last residue. D genes are given only for firm matches. Only some rows state a clone size, as once, few, many or a class for expanded clones.

v_call	clone_size	j_call	d_call	cdr3_aa	cdr3_nt
TRBV27	NA	TRBJ2-2	NA	CASSLVRDWNTGELFF	TGTGCCAGCAGTCTTGTCCGGGACTGGAACACCGGGGAGCTGTTTTTT
TRBV4-3	NA	TRBJ2-7	NA	CASSQGWSGDEQYF	TGCGCCAGCAGCCAAGGTTGGTCCGGGGACGAGCAGTACTTC
TRBV19	medium-sized	TRBJ2-3	NA	CASSIGGPADTQYF	TGTGCCAGTAGTATTGGGGGGCCGGCAGATACGCAGTATTTT
TRBV14	NA	TRBJ2-6	TRBD1	CASSQDRGRLGSGANVLTF	TGTGCCAGCAGCCAGGACAGGGGGAGGTTGGGCTCTGGGGCCAACGTCCTGACTTTC
TRBV6-5	NA	TRBJ2-7	TRBD1	CAATWRTGGRDEQYF	TGTGCCGCGACGTGGAGGACAGGGGGCCGGGACGAGCAGTACTTC
TRBV5-6	NA	TRBJ1-2	NA	CASSALTGYGYTF	TGTGCCAGCAGCGCGTTGACAGGCTATGGCTACACCTTC
TRBV29-1	NA	TRBJ2-7	NA	CSVEDRGTSYEQYF	TGCAGCGTTGAAGATAGGGGGACCTCCTACGAGCAGTACTTC
TRBV29-1	NA	TRBJ1-1	NA	CSGERGRNTEAFF	TGCAGCGGGGAACGGGGCCGGAACACTGAAGCTTTCTTT
TRBV30	NA	TRBJ2-1	TRBD2	CAWSLGLVGYNEQFF	TGTGCCTGGAGTCTTGGACTAGTGGGGTACAATGAGCAGTTCTTC
TRBV13	NA	TRBJ2-7	TRBD1	CASSTGQVSYEQYF	TGTGCCAGCAGCACGGGACAGGTGAGCTACGAGCAGTACTTC
TRBV19	NA	TRBJ1-2	TRBD1	CASSFRQGPGMGYTF	TGTGCCAGTAGTTTCCGACAGGGACCAGGCATGGGCTACACCTTC
TRBV11-1	NA	TRBJ2-7	TRBD1	CASSRDSPYEQYF	TGTGCCAGCAGCCGGGACAGCCCATACGAGCAGTACTTC
TRBV29-1	NA	TRBJ1-2	NA	CSVASYGYTF	TGCAGCGTTGCCAGCTATGGCTACACCTTC
TRBV19	NA	TRBJ2-3	NA	CASGLADTQYF	TGTGCCAGTGGGCTTGCAGATACGCAGTATTTT
TRBV7-9	few	TRBJ2-4	NA	CASSFPREAKNIQYF	TGTGCCAGCAGCTTCCCTCGGGAGGCCAAAAACATTCAGTACTTC
TRBV9	NA	TRBJ1-2	TRBD1	CASSVGTGGWNGYTF	TGTGCCAGCAGCGTAGGGACAGGGGGATGGAATGGCTACACCTTC
TRBV18	NA	TRBJ2-7	TRBD1	CASSPGQSYEQYF	TGTGCCAGCTCACCGGGACAGTCGTACGAGCAGTACTTC
TRBV9	NA	TRBJ1-1	NA	CASSVLQSTEAFF	TGTGCCAGCAGCGTCCTTCAGTCCACTGAAGCTTTCTTT
TRBV27	few	TRBJ2-7	NA	CASSLSIFYEQYF	TGTGCCAGCAGTTTGAGCATTTTCTACGAGCAGTACTTC
TRBV30	NA	TRBJ2-3	TRBD1	CAWTRQGGTDTQYF	TGTGCCTGGACTAGACAGGGGGGGACGGATACGCAGTATTTT
TRBV27	NA	TRBJ2-5	TRBD2	CASSLRLAGGLTQYF	TGTGCCAGCAGTTTACGACTAGCGGGAGGCCTGACCCAGTACTTC
TRBV29-1	NA	TRBJ1-1	TRBD1	CSCGGQGSIEAFF	TGCAGCTGTGGGGGACAGGGGTCTATTGAAGCTTTCTTT
TRBV27	NA	TRBJ2-3	NA	CATVAPQYF	TGTGCCACCGTTGCGCCGCAGTATTTT
TRBV4-3	once	TRBJ2-1	NA	CASSQGTTNNEQFF	TGCGCCAGCAGCCAAGGGACTACCAACAATGAGCAGTTCTTC
TRBV5-1	NA	TRBJ2-1	TRBD2	CASSFTALAGGIEQFF	TGCGCCAGCAGCTTTACGGCGCTAGCGGGAGGGATTGAGCAGTTCTTC
TRBV11-2	NA	TRBJ1-3	NA	CASSEGPGSGNTIYF	TGTGCCAGCAGCGAAGGACCAGGCTCTGGAAACACCATATATTTT
TRBV29-1	NA	TRBJ2-5	NA	CSVGWRETQYF	TGCAGCGTTGGCTGGCGGGAGACCCAGTACTTC
TRBV2	NA	TRBJ2-2	TRBD1	CASRDRGHTGELFF	TGTGCCAGCCGGGACAGGGGGCACACCGGGGAGCTGTTTTTT
TRBV9	once	TRBJ2-3	TRBD2	CASSVTSGDTSQYF	TGTGCCAGCAGCGTCACTAGCGGGGACACCTCGCAGTATTTT
TRBV2	few	TRBJ1-1	NA	CASSWEDRNTEAFF	TGTGCCAGCTCCTGGGAAGACAGGAACACTGAAGCTTTCTTT
TRBV4-1	NA	TRBJ1-4	NA	CASSLLGGTNEKLFF	TGCGCCAGCAGCCTATTAGGCGGTACTAATGAAAAACTGTTTTTT
TRBV7-7	NA	TRBJ1-2	NA	CASSFVEQVYGYTF	TGTGCCAGCAGCTTCGTGGAACAGGTTTATGGCTACACCTTC
TRBV4-1	few	TRBJ2-2	NA	CASSQSQQGTGELFF	TGCGCCAGCAGCCAATCCCAACAGGGAACCGGGGAGCTGTTTTTT
TRBV20-1	NA	TRBJ1-1	NA	CSVIVVTEAFF	TGCAGTGTGATCGTGGTCACTGAAGCTTTCTTT
TRBV29-1	NA	TRBJ2-3	TRBD1	CSIRQGGTDTQYF	TGCAGCATACGACAGGGCGGCACAGATACGCAGTATTTT
TRBV29-1	NA	TRBJ1-2	NA	CSVDGGSRANYGYTF	TGCAGCGTTGACGGGGGCAGCCGAGCTAACTATGGCTACACCTTC